The rows below give T cell receptor beta chains drawn from one sample of a study of CD8+ T cells in alopecia areata. Sequencing used immunoSEQ multiplex PCR; TCRdb keeps in-frame clones, though not all of them. The sample yields around 100,000 clones, roughly 41% seen once. Material for sequencing was CD4+ T cells sorted from blood. The receptors were gathered from a human donor with alopecia areata. Each CDR3 is given with its conserved first and last residue. Each record gives: clone size, V gene, D gene, J gene, CDR3 DNA, CDR3 protein. D genes are given only for firm matches. Size is omitted from some rows. Given values are once, few, many or a class for expanded clones.

>-|TRBV5-6|TRBD2|TRBJ2-1
TGTGCCAGCAGCGGGAGGACTAGCGGATTATACAATGAGCAGTTCTTC
CASSGRTSGLYNEQFF
>-|TRBV30|-|TRBJ2-7
TGTGCCTGGGAACCTAGCACAAAAAGCTCCTACGAGCAGTACTTC
CAWEPSTKSSYEQYF
>-|TRBV29-1|-|TRBJ1-2
TGCAGCGTCGGGTCAGGGTTTAGGTATGGCTACACCTTC
CSVGSGFRYGYTF
>few|TRBV30|TRBD1|TRBJ1-1
TGTGCCTGGAGTCCGACAGGGGGTGTCACTGAAGCTTTCTTT
CAWSPTGGVTEAFF
>once|TRBV2|TRBD1|TRBJ1-2
TGTGCCAGCAGTGATTGGGACAGGAACTATGGCTACACCTTC
CASSDWDRNYGYTF
>few|TRBV7-8|-|TRBJ2-3
TGTGCCAGCAGCTTAGTGCATGGAGATACGCAGTATTTT
CASSLVHGDTQYF
>few|TRBV7-2|-|TRBJ1-1
TGTGCCAGCAGCTTAGAGATTGGCAGGGAAGCTTTCTTT
CASSLEIGREAFF
>-|TRBV6-4|-|TRBJ1-2
TGTGCCAGCAGCGATGAAGGGCGTGGAGGCTACACCTTC
CASSDEGRGGYTF
>-|TRBV28|TRBD1|TRBJ2-2
TGTGCCAGCAGTGGTGAACAGGGGGCGCCGAACACCGGGGAGCTGTTTTTT
CASSGEQGAPNTGELFF
>-|TRBV7-9|-|TRBJ1-1
TGTGCCAGCAGCGAGGGAGGACGGACGTTCTTT
CASSEGGRTFF
>few|TRBV7-2|-|TRBJ2-1
TGTGCCAGCAGCTTTCCAGGGTGGGAGCAGTTCTTC
CASSFPGWEQFF
>-|TRBV5-1|-|TRBJ2-6
TGCGCCAGCAGACCAGACCCATCGGGGGCCAACGTCCTGACTTTC
CASRPDPSGANVLTF
>-|TRBV2|-|TRBJ2-2
TGTGCCAGCATGGCGGTGAAGAACACCGGGGAGCTGTTTTTT
CASMAVKNTGELFF
>-|TRBV5-1|-|TRBJ1-3
TGCGCCAGCAGAGCCGGGACATCCGGAAACACCATATATTTT
CASRAGTSGNTIYF
>-|TRBV10-3|-|TRBJ2-3
TGTGCCATCAGTGAGTCGACGGGCGCAGATACGCAGTATTTT
CAISESTGADTQYF
>-|TRBV15|-|TRBJ2-1
TGTGCCACCAGCAGAGAGGTCGGGAATACTAACAATGAGCAGTTCTTC
CATSREVGNTNNEQFF
>few|TRBV28|TRBD1|TRBJ2-1
TGTGCCAGCAGCGCCGGGACAGGGGCGCGCAATGAGCAGTTCTTC
CASSAGTGARNEQFF
>-|TRBV5-1|-|TRBJ2-6
TGCGCCAGCAGCTTGGTCACTTCTGGGGCCAACGTCCTGACTTTC
CASSLVTSGANVLTF
>-|TRBV29-1|-|TRBJ2-3
TGCAGCGTTGGTAGGGTATTGGCAGATACGCAGTATTTT
CSVGRVLADTQYF
>few|TRBV28|TRBD2|TRBJ2-1
TGTGCCAGCACCGTAGCGGGAGGGTATGAGCAGTTCTTC
CASTVAGGYEQFF
>once|TRBV29-1|TRBD2|TRBJ2-2
TGCAGCGTTGATCTCCCCCGGGGACTAGGGGGGACCGGGGAGCTGTTTTTT
CSVDLPRGLGGTGELFF
>once|TRBV29-1|-|TRBJ2-7
TGCAGCGCCCAGTGGGGGAATAGCTACGAGCAGTACTTC
CSAQWGNSYEQYF
>few|TRBV7-2|-|TRBJ2-2
TGTGCCAGCAGCCCGAGGACTAACACCGGGGAGCTGTTTTTT
CASSPRTNTGELFF
>-|TRBV11-2|TRBD2|TRBJ2-2
TGTGCCAGCAGCCGCGGGGGACTAGTATTTGCCGGGGAGCTGTTTTTT
CASSRGGLVFAGELFF
>-|TRBV10-2|-|TRBJ2-1
TGCGCCAGCAGTGAGACTAGTTATAATGAGCAGTTCTTC
CASSETSYNEQFF
>few|TRBV19|-|TRBJ1-5
TGTGCCAGTAGTCCCAGTCGCGGGCCCCAGCATTTT
CASSPSRGPQHF
>-|TRBV5-1|-|TRBJ2-5
TGCGCCAGCAGCTTTTACCAAGAGACCCAGTACTTC
CASSFYQETQYF
>-|TRBV6-5|-|TRBJ2-3
TGTGCCAGCAGTTACTCCACTACCACAGATACGCAGTATTTT
CASSYSTTTDTQYF
>-|TRBV28|TRBD2|TRBJ2-7
TGTGCCAGCAGCGAGCGGGGTGGCCAGAAGGGAATTCACGAGCAGTACTTC
CASSERGGQKGIHEQYF
>-|TRBV2|-|TRBJ2-7
TGTGCCAGCAGTGACCATCTAGGGGTCGGCTACGAGCAGTACTTC
CASSDHLGVGYEQYF
>many|TRBV18|TRBD2|TRBJ2-5
TGTGCCAGCTCACCACCTTCGAGCGGGGGGGCGAAGACCCAGTACTTC
CASSPPSSGGAKTQYF
>-|TRBV6-5|-|TRBJ1-1
TGTGCCAGCAGTTACTCGGTGGGAAAGGTTAACACTGAAGCTTTCTTT
CASSYSVGKVNTEAFF
>-|TRBV6-4|-|TRBJ2-7
TGTGCCAACGAGACGGGAACCTACGAGCAGTACTTC
CANETGTYEQYF
>-|TRBV30|TRBD1|TRBJ2-5
TGTGCCTGGATAAGGGGGCGAGAGACCCAGTACTTC
CAWIRGRETQYF
>few|TRBV6-5|-|TRBJ2-7
TGTGCCAGCAGTTACGACGGGCTCGCGGAGCAGTACTTC
CASSYDGLAEQYF
>few|TRBV7-6|TRBD1|TRBJ1-2
TGTGCCAGCAGCAACGACAGGGCTGGCTACACCTTC
CASSNDRAGYTF
>few|TRBV6-5|TRBD1|TRBJ2-5
TGTGCCAGCAGTTCCGGAGGGACAGGGGACAAGACCCAGTACTTC
CASSSGGTGDKTQYF
>-|TRBV30|TRBD2|TRBJ2-4
TGTGCCTGGAGTAAACCGGGACTAGCGGCAGCCAAAAACATTCAGTACTTC
CAWSKPGLAAAKNIQYF
>few|TRBV28|-|TRBJ1-4
TGTGCCAGCAGTAACGTGGTGGAAAAACTGTTTTTT
CASSNVVEKLFF
>few|TRBV29-1|TRBD1|TRBJ2-5
TGCAGCGTTTCGAGACAGGGGGTCGGACTAGACCAAGAGACCCAGTACTTC
CSVSRQGVGLDQETQYF
>-|TRBV7-9|-|TRBJ1-2
TGTGCCAGCAGCTCCTGGGACTATGGCTACACCTTC
CASSSWDYGYTF
>-|TRBV5-4|-|TRBJ2-1
TGTGCCAGCAGCTTGGATAGCTCCTACAATGAGCAGTTCTTC
CASSLDSSYNEQFF
>few|TRBV6-4|TRBD1|TRBJ2-2
TGTGCCAGCAGTCGGGACAGCGCGAACACCGGGGAGCTGTTTTTT
CASSRDSANTGELFF
>-|TRBV5-1|TRBD2|TRBJ2-7
TGCGCCAGCAGCCCAAGCGGGAACTCCTACGAGCAGTACTTC
CASSPSGNSYEQYF
>once|TRBV2|-|TRBJ2-7
TGTGCCAGCAGTGGAAGTTCCTACGAGCAGTACTTC
CASSGSSYEQYF
>-|TRBV18|-|TRBJ1-5
TGTGCCAGCTCACCAAAACAGGGCCAGCCCCAGCATTTT
CASSPKQGQPQHF
>-|TRBV29-1|-|TRBJ1-1
TGCAGCGTTGGTGTAACCCCGGGGACTGAAGCTTTCTTT
CSVGVTPGTEAFF
>few|TRBV30|TRBD2|TRBJ2-1
TGTGCCTGGAGTGGGCTAGCGGGTAATGAGCAGTTCTTC
CAWSGLAGNEQFF